The clone carrying this TCR beta chain appeared many times. Time point given: newly diagnosed GD, antithyroid drugs for less than 3 months. With RNA extracted from PBMCs as input, the TCR library was made. The sample belongs to a study of regulatory T cells in long-lasting Graves disease. Both iRepertoire HTBI primers and Arm-PCR of CDR3 regions were used to build the TCR beta libraries. TCRdb re-analysed the multiplex PCR reads in MiXCR, keeping a single row per CDR3 protein. The sample includes 400,000 to 500,000 distinct CDR3 sequences, 15% of them seen just once. This sample was also put to use in a study of T cells in Graves' hyperthyroidism and ophthalmopathy.

This specimen was peripheral blood mononuclear cells (PBMCs), taken at new diagnosis, from a patient treated with antithyroid drugs. This receptor was identified in a woman in her twenties or thirties with Graves disease.

This CDR3 reads CASSFPGQGQKNEQFF. DNA of the CDR3: TGTGCCAGCAGCTTCCCCGGACAGGGGCAAAAAAATGAGCAGTTCTTC. The rearrangement joins TRBV11-2 to TRBJ2-1, with 9 bases aligning to TRBD1. The CDR3 covers 16 residues. Trimming removed 3 bases from V and 7 bases from J; junction bases left unmatched: 10. The V gene's germline CDR1 is SGHAT and CDR2 FQNNGV.